A single sample gave rise to the 21 T cell receptor beta chains below, sequenced in a study of blood T cell repertoires in COVID-19. Profiling relied on immunoSEQ multiplex PCR, and the TCRdb table lists in-frame clones only, not all of them. In the table there are around 110,000 clones, roughly 90% of which are singletons. The specimen sequenced was peripheral blood. The receptor source for this set is a man aged 35-49 years with active or convalescent COVID-19.

This clone has only one observation. The V gene is TRBV2, the J gene TRBJ1-2, with 9 positions matching TRBD1. The CDR3 has 17 amino acids. V lost 4 bases and J lost 0; bases outside the gene matches: 9. Looked up from germline, CDR1 is SNHLY and CDR2 is FYNNEI. The CDR3 protein is CASSVWGQGSPNYGYTF. CDR3 DNA sequence: TGTGCCAGCAGTGTTTGGGGACAGGGATCCCCTAACTATGGCTACACCTTC.

This chain links TRBV7-2 with TRBJ2-7, with D tentatively TRBD1 (6 bases). The germline V gene has CDR1 SGHTA and CDR2 FQGNSA. The CDR3 is 17 amino acids. V was cut by 4 bases and J by 3 bases, with 22 bases left in between. The CDR3 DNA sequence: TGTGCCAGCAGCTACTGGGCTGGGGGCAACATCCTCTACGAGCAGTACTTC. Translation gives CASSYWAGGNILYEQYF.

The gene calls are TRBV24-1 and TRBJ1-5; no definite D call. Germline loops: CDR1 KGHDR, CDR2 SFDVKD. The germline V and J ends were trimmed by 4 bases and 0 bases, with 12 bases remaining between them. The CDR3 runs to 16 residues. CDR3 DNA: TGTGCCACCAGTGACCTCGACCGGGATAGCAATCAGCCCCAGCATTTT. Amino acids: CATSDLDRDSNQPQHF.

This rearrangement joins TRBV6-6 to TRBJ2-1; 12 nucleotides agree with TRBD2. Germline V gives CDR1 MNHNY, CDR2 SVGAGI (reference sequence). The CDR3 covers 15 residues. With V trimmed by 4 bases and J by 9 bases, 7 bases remained unmatched. CDR3 in DNA: TGTGCCAGCAGTTCCGCTAGCGGGAGGGCCGCTGAGCAGTTCTTC. Translated, it gives CASSSASGRAAEQFF.

CDR3 in DNA: TGTGCCCGGGAGACAGGGGGTTCGGGGGAGCTGTTTTTT. Amino acids: CARETGGSGELFF. The genes are TRBV30 and TRBJ2-2; 9 bases are a match to TRBD1. This CDR3 comprises 13 residues. The germline V gene encodes CDR1 GTSNPN and CDR2 SVGIG (reference sequence). V was clipped by 8 bases and J by 8 bases; unmatched bases: 9. Full variable domain (remainder filled in from reference TRBV30 and TRBJ2-2): SQTIHQWPATLVQPVGSPLSLECTVEGTSNPNLYWYRQAAGRGLQLLFYSVGIGQISSEVPQNLSASRPQDRQFILSSKKLLLSDSGFYLCARETGGSGELFFGEGSRLTVL.

The genes are TRBV13 and TRBJ2-1, with D unresolved. Germline assignment: CDR1 PRHDT and CDR2 FYEKMQ (reference sequence). V lost 5 bases, J lost 10 bases, and 12 bases lay in between. CDR3 length: 12 residues. The CDR3 loop reads CASSLNSMEQFF. The CDR3 nucleotides read TGTGCCAGCAGCCTGAACTCAATGGAGCAGTTCTTC.

J is TRBJ2-7 and V is TRBV28; 10 bases are a match to TRBD1. From germline, CDR1 is MDHEN and CDR2 SYDVKM. Trimming at V came to 3 bases and at J to 10 bases, leaving 6 bases not matched to a gene. CDR3 length: 13 amino acids. The CDR3 coding sequence is TGTGCCAGCAGTTTGGTGACAGGGGGCCTACAGTACTTC. It specifies CASSLVTGGLQYF. The whole variable domain, remainder taken from reference TRBV28 and TRBJ2-7, is DVKVTQSSRYLVKRTGEKVFLECVQDMDHENMFWYRQDPGLGLRLIYFSYDVKMKEKGDIPEGYSVSREKKERFSLILESASTNQTSMYLCASSLVTGGLQYFGPGTRLTVT.

CDR3 bases: TGTGCCTGGGGGGGACTAGCGGGACCTTACGAGCAGTACTTC. This translates into CAWGGLAGPYEQYF. The rearrangement uses TRBV30 and TRBJ2-7; TRBD2 matches at 13 bases. Unmatched junction bases numbered 5, after V lost 5 bases and J lost 4 bases. Germline lookup yields CDR1 GTSNPN and CDR2 SVGIG (reference sequence). The CDR3 extends over 14 amino acids.

This clone was counted only a few times. The chain couples TRBV28 to TRBJ1-1; D uncertain. The CDR3 has 15 amino acids. The germline gives CDR1 MDHEN, CDR2 SYDVKM. The V gene lost 7 bases and the J gene lost 1 base, with 16 bases spanning the gap. Written as DNA, the CDR3 is TGTGCCAGCACTCTTGCCGGGGTGGGGAACACTGAAGCTTTCTTT. Protein sequence: CASTLAGVGNTEAFF.

The V and J genes are TRBV7-2 and TRBJ1-5; TRBD1 matches at 7 bases. Trimming took 0 bases from V and 3 from J; bases not matched to a gene: 5. CDR3 length: 16 amino acids. Per the germline V gene, CDR1 is SGHTA and CDR2 is FQGNSA. CDR3 bases: TGTGCCAGCAGCTTAGCTTTGGACAGGATCAATCAGCCCCAGCATTTT. Its translation: CASSLALDRINQPQHF.

In nucleotides, the CDR3 is TGTGCCAGTAGTACGGACAGAGTCAATCAGCCCCAGCATTTT. Its translation is CASSTDRVNQPQHF. This chain links TRBV19 with TRBJ1-5; D possibly corresponds to TRBD1 (6 bases). This CDR3 comprises 14 residues. CDR1 and CDR2 from the germline V gene are LNHDA and SQIVND (reference sequence). Between the trimmed V and J ends, which lost 4 bases and 3 bases, there was a span of 10 bases.

CDR3 sequence reads: CATRDGSGSYNEQFF. As DNA, the CDR3 is TGTGCCACCCGGGACGGGAGTGGTTCCTACAATGAGCAGTTCTTC. The rearrangement uses TRBV6-6 and TRBJ2-1, with D perhaps matching TRBD2 (6 bases). The CDR3 runs to 15 residues. The V end was cut by 10 bases, the J end by 1 base, with 17 bases between. Germline V gives CDR1 MNHNY, CDR2 SVGAGI (reference sequence).

The chain combines TRBV28 with TRBJ1-2, with D unresolved. This CDR3 is 14 amino acids long. V was trimmed by 2 bases and J by 5 bases, leaving 12 bases between them. Germline assignment: CDR1 MDHEN and CDR2 SYDVKM. CDR3 DNA: TGTGCCAGCAGTTTAAGAACGAGAGTTTATGGCTACACCTTC. This sequence encodes CASSLRTRVYGYTF.

The chain joins TRBV27 to TRBJ1-2; D not resolved. Germline CDR1 reads MNHEY; CDR2 reads SMNVEV (reference sequence). With 6 bases removed from V and 4 bases from J, the gap between germline ends came to 21 bases. This CDR3 is built from 16 residues. CDR3 DNA sequence: TGTGCCAGCAGCCCTCTTAGGGCAGGACTACCCTATGGCTACACCTTC. This codes for CASSPLRAGLPYGYTF.

The rearrangement links TRBV28 to TRBJ1-4, with 7 bases matching TRBD1. V lost 6 bases and J lost 8; bases outside the gene matches: 9. The CDR3 totals 14 residues. CDR1 is MDHEN and CDR2 is SYDVKM in the germline V gene. The CDR3 sequence: CASRVTGSYEKLFF. In DNA form, the CDR3 reads TGTGCCAGCAGAGTGACAGGGAGCTACGAAAAACTGTTTTTT.

The chain employs TRBV19 and TRBJ2-7; 9 bases agree with TRBD2. The length of the CDR3 is 15 residues. Germline CDR1 LNHDA, CDR2 SQIVND (reference sequence). The junction had 8 bases not matched to a gene; V was cut back by 3 bases and J by 5 bases. CDR3 region: CASSMLAGGPHEQYF. The DNA for the CDR3 is TGTGCCAGTAGTATGTTGGCGGGAGGGCCCCACGAGCAGTACTTC. The full variable domain, rest sourced from reference TRBV19 and TRBJ2-7, is DGGITQSPKYLFRKEGQNVTLSCEQNLNHDAMYWYRQDPGQGLRLIYYSQIVNDFQKGDIAEGYSVSREKKESFPLTVTSAQKNPTAFYLCASSMLAGGPHEQYFGPGTRLTVT.

The chain employs TRBV27 and TRBJ2-7; possible D gene TRBD2, 6 bases. Trimming took off 5 bases at V and 7 bases at J, with 9 bases between the two ends. The CDR3 totals 11 residues. The germline CDR1 and CDR2 sequences are MNHEY and SMNVEV (reference sequence). The CDR3 DNA reads as TGTGCCAGCAGTAGGGACTTGGAGCAGTACTTC. Encoded protein: CASSRDLEQYF.

This chain connects TRBV18 to TRBJ2-7; weak D call: TRBD2 (6 bases). The CDR3 spans 13 residues. CDR1 is KGHSH, CDR2 LQKENI, per germline. The germline V and J ends were trimmed by 4 bases and 6 bases, with 13 bases remaining between them. DNA for the CDR3: TGTGCCAGCTCACAGAGCAACGGGGGCGAGCAGTACTTC. It codes for CASSQSNGGEQYF.

The chain is built from TRBV24-1 and TRBJ2-3; 16 positions agree with TRBD2. In germline, CDR1 is KGHDR, CDR2 SFDVKD. The CDR3 sequence is 17 residues long. With 4 bases clipped from V and 3 bases from J, the junction kept 3 bases outside the gene matches. CDR3 residues: CATSDPGLAGGTDTQYF. The CDR3 region has the DNA TGTGCCACCAGTGACCCGGGACTAGCGGGAGGGACAGATACGCAGTATTTT.

The chain uses TRBV7-9 and TRBJ2-1; no clear D gene. Germline CDR1 reads SEHNR; CDR2 reads FQNEAQ (reference sequence). The V end lost 5 bases, the J end lost 0 bases, and 17 bases lay between the germline ends. The CDR3 loop spans 17 amino acids. The chain's CDR3 is CASSPRPVLSSYNEQFF. For the CDR3, the DNA is TGTGCCAGCAGCCCTCGTCCCGTGTTGAGCTCCTACAATGAGCAGTTCTTC. Combining the CDR3 with reference TRBV7-9 and TRBJ2-1 gives the whole variable domain DTGVSQNPRHKITKRGQNVTFRCDPISEHNRLYWYRQTLGQGPEFLTYFQNEAQLEKSRLLSDRFSAERPKGSFSTLEIQRTEQGDSAMYLCASSPRPVLSSYNEQFFGPGTRLTVL.

The V gene is TRBV5-8, the J gene TRBJ1-4; D gene unclear. The germline V and J ends were trimmed by 7 bases and 8 bases, with 9 bases remaining between them. Germline loops: CDR1 SGHTS, CDR2 YDEGEE. The CDR3 totals 11 residues. CDR3 residues: CASSTPEKLFF. In DNA, the CDR3 is TGTGCCAGCTCGACTCCAGAAAAACTGTTTTTT. The entire variable domain, with the rest obtained from reference TRBV5-8 and TRBJ1-4, is as follows: EAGVTQSPTHLIKTRGQQATLRCSPISGHTSVYWYQQALGLGLQFLLWYDEGEERNRGNFPPRFSGRQFPNYSSELNVNALELEDSALYLCASSTPEKLFFGSGTQLSVL.